The entry that follows covers one T cell receptor beta chain sequence. The data belong to a study of blood T cell repertoires in COVID-19. Study-wide context: The samples span acute and convalescent COVID-19 from the United States, Italy and Spain. Nucleic acid was either cDNA or gDNA, and it came from T cells, B-cell-depleted T cells, or PBMCs.

In the study's own analysis: Amplification from reference gene primers served as the basis for estimated nucleated cell counts. Using immunoSEQ multiplex PCR, the repertoire was profiled, and TCRdb retains in-frame clones only, with some absent. Clonal size and the V and J genes are those of that table, whereas D and trimming came from the DNA. The sample shows about 280,000 clones, approximately 86% of them seen only once. The CDR3 runs to 17 residues. Germline CDR1 is SEHNR and CDR2 is FQNEAQ (reference sequence). V was pared by 8 bases and J by 3 bases, with 23 bases between. V and J are TRBV7-9 and TRBJ1-3; D might be TRBD1 (5 bases). Sequences were obtained from peripheral blood. The clonotype was recovered from a middle-aged man with active or convalescent COVID-19. The CDR3 bases are TGTGCCAGCCATGTTACGCAAGGGACTTCGTATGGAAACACCATATATTTT. Translated, it gives CASHVTQGTSYGNTIYF.